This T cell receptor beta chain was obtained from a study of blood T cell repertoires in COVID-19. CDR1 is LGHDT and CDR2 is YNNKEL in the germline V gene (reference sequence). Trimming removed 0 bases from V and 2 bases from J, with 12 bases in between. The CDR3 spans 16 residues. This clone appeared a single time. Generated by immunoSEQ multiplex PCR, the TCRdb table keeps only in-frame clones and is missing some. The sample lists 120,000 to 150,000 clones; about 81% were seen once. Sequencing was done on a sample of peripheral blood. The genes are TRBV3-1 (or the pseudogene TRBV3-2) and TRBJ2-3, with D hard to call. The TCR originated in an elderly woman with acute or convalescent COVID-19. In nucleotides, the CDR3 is TGTGCCAGCAGCCAAGATCTGGCAGGCAACACAGATACGCAGTATTTT. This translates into CASSQDLAGNTDTQYF.